The rows below give T cell receptor beta chains drawn from one sample of a study of human thymus T cells. Profiling relied on immunoSEQ multiplex PCR, and the TCRdb table lists in-frame clones only, not all of them. The sample holds 75,000 to 90,000 clones; just over 95% are singletons and the top ten take 0.025% to 0.035%. The material sequenced was thymus tissue. Every receptor here comes from a boy younger than two with a congenital heart defect but otherwise immunologically healthy. The CDR3 runs from the conserved cysteine through the conserved F or W. The D gene is left open where the match is weak. The size field is filled for only some rows; it gives once, few, many or a size class.

v_call	j_call	clone_size	d_call	cdr3_nt	cdr3_aa
TRBV7-2	TRBJ2-7	-	-	TGTGCCAGCAGCTTAGCGGGGGGGCCCTACGAGCAGTACTTC	CASSLAGGPYEQYF
TRBV11-1	TRBJ1-1	-	TRBD1	TGTGCCAGCAGCTTAGGTATAGGGGGCAACAACACTGAAGCTTTCTTT	CASSLGIGGNNTEAFF
TRBV21-1	TRBJ2-3	-	-	TGTGCCAGCAGCCGGACAGGAAGCACAGATACGCAGTATTTT	CASSRTGSTDTQYF
TRBV28	TRBJ2-5	-	-	TGTGCCAGCAGTTTAGACGTCCGCCAGAATGGAGAGACCCAGTACTTC	CASSLDVRQNGETQYF
TRBV11-3	TRBJ2-7	-	TRBD1	TGTGCCAGCAGCTCCCCCCGGGACAGGCCATCGGGCGAGCAGTACTTC	CASSSPRDRPSGEQYF
TRBV4-1	TRBJ1-1	-	TRBD1	TGCGCCAGCAGCCAGGGACAGGAGAACACTGAAGCTTTCTTT	CASSQGQENTEAFF
TRBV11-3	TRBJ2-6	-	TRBD2	TGTGCCAGCAGCCCTGCCGGGACTAGCGGCTCTGGGGCCAACGTCCTGACTTTC	CASSPAGTSGSGANVLTF
TRBV7-2	TRBJ1-1	-	TRBD1	TGTGCCAGCAGCTTAGGGACAGGGAACACTGAAGCTTTCTTT	CASSLGTGNTEAFF
TRBV18	TRBJ2-5	-	TRBD2	TGTGCCAGCTCACCCCTCACTAGCGGGAGGGCGAGGGAAGAGACCCAGTACTTC	CASSPLTSGRAREETQYF
TRBV28	TRBJ2-1	-	TRBD1	TGTGCCAGCAGTTTCCGACAGGGCGATAAGCAGGTTGAGCAGTTCTTC	CASSFRQGDKQVEQFF
TRBV7-9	TRBJ1-6	-	-	TGTGCCAGCAGCTTACGACATCTCCATAATTCACCCCTCCACTTT	CASSLRHLHNSPLHF
TRBV5-1	TRBJ2-5	-	TRBD2	TGCGCCAGCAGCTTGGAATCTAGCGGGGGGGTTCAAGAGACCCAGTACTTC	CASSLESSGGVQETQYF
TRBV25-1	TRBJ1-6	-	-	TGTGCCAGCAGTGAAGAGGAGATCCTCCACTTT	CASSEEEILHF
TRBV25-1	TRBJ2-3	-	TRBD2	TGTGCCAGCAGTGAATCTCTAGCGGGACCCACAGATACGCAGTATTTT	CASSESLAGPTDTQYF
TRBV27	TRBJ2-3	-	TRBD1	TGTGCCAGCAGGTTATGCGTTGGGGACAGGCTTTTGGGCACAGATACGCAGTATTTT	CASRLCVGDRLLGTDTQYF
TRBV30	TRBJ1-2	once	-	TGTGCCTGGATGGGACCGAACTATGGCTACACCTTC	CAWMGPNYGYTF
TRBV9	TRBJ2-7	-	-	TGTGCCAGCAGCGAGCGGACTCCCGGCTACGAGCAGTACTTC	CASSERTPGYEQYF
TRBV27	TRBJ1-4	-	-	TGTGCCAGCAGTCACAGAGTTAATGAAAAACTGTTTTTT	CASSHRVNEKLFF
TRBV12-5	TRBJ2-7	-	-	TGTGCTAGTGCCCAATCGGGGCACGGGTACTTC	CASAQSGHGYF
TRBV12-5	TRBJ1-5	-	-	TGTGCTAGTGGTTTGGTCCCCTGGCCGGGGGCCAATCAGCCCCAGCATTTT	CASGLVPWPGANQPQHF
TRBV13	TRBJ2-7	-	-	TGTGCCAGCAGCTTATTTCAGGGGATCCCCTACGAGCAGTACTTC	CASSLFQGIPYEQYF
TRBV19	TRBJ1-1	-	TRBD1	TGTGCCAGTAAGGCGGGGACAGGGGCTTTCTTT	CASKAGTGAFF
TRBV4-2	TRBJ2-1	-	TRBD2	TGTGCCAGCAGCCAAGAGGGGTCTAGCGGGAGGGCATCCTACAATGAGCAGTTCTTC	CASSQEGSSGRASYNEQFF
TRBV7-9	TRBJ2-2	-	-	TGTGCCAGCAGCTTAGCCCGACTACCCCGGGAGCTGTTTTTT	CASSLARLPRELFF
TRBV28	TRBJ2-3	-	-	TGTGCCAGCAGTTTTGGAACACCCGGACCTTTGACAGATACGCAGTATTTT	CASSFGTPGPLTDTQYF
TRBV9	TRBJ2-1	-	TRBD2	TGTGCCAGCAGCCCCCGCCGGACTAGCTCAAATGAGCAGTTCTTC	CASSPRRTSSNEQFF
TRBV25-1	TRBJ1-4	-	-	TGTGCCAGCAGTGAACTCGGGGACATCCGGGAAAAACTGTTTTTT	CASSELGDIREKLFF
TRBV27	TRBJ2-7	-	-	TGTGCCAGCAGGAGCTCCTACGAGCAGTACTTC	CASRSSYEQYF
TRBV11-3	TRBJ1-1	-	TRBD1	TGTGCCAGCTCCTCGGACAGGGAGGACACTGAAGCTTTCTTT	CASSSDREDTEAFF
TRBV28	TRBJ1-2	once	-	TGTGCCAGCATAAGGCAGGACTATGGCTACACCTTC	CASIRQDYGYTF
TRBV10-3	TRBJ2-1	-	-	TGTGCCATCAGTGAGTCCGAGCGGGCCATTTACAATGAGCAGTTCTTC	CAISESERAIYNEQFF
TRBV5-6	TRBJ1-1	-	-	TGTGCCAGCAGCTTCGGCAACACTGAAGCTTTCTTT	CASSFGNTEAFF
TRBV27	TRBJ2-5	-	TRBD2	TGTGCCAGCAGTTTAAGAGGTCTAGCGGGGGGTGAGACCCAGTACTTC	CASSLRGLAGGETQYF
TRBV29-1	TRBJ1-2	-	TRBD1	TGCAGCGTTGAGAGGGGGCTCTATGGCTACACCTTC	CSVERGLYGYTF